The T cell receptor beta chain under discussion was sequenced for a study of cytomegalovirus exposure and HLA in healthy donors. Germline V gives CDR1 SGHTA, CDR2 FQGTGA. This CDR3 contains 14 residues. Trimming removed 5 bases at V and 3 bases at J, with 11 bases between. Concerning this clone itself: Antigen: not known.

Though probably carrying unrecorded immune exposures, donors were nominally healthy at sampling. Overall study results and limits: The authors reported that TCR beta sequences could predict HLA-A and HLA-B alleles. These predictions were accurate for most subjects in the first cohort. Later analysis identified a missense DCLRE1C variant that was linked to TCR beta V- and J-gene trimming. It was 150 to 200 TCR beta chains that were listed as cytomegalovirus-associated.

The PCR made use of 60 Vbeta and 13 Jbeta primers. Produced via immunoSEQ multiplex PCR; TCRdb's table is partial and in-frame only. The sample has roughly 200,000 clones, 75% to 90% seen once. The chain links TRBV7-3 to TRBJ2-1, with D uncertain. The sequence came from a boy under 10 years old in good health and CMV-seronegative. The sample taken for sequencing was PBMCs. CDR3: CASSPHPDYNEQFF. The CDR3 DNA reads TGTGCCAGCAGCCCACACCCCGACTACAATGAGCAGTTCTTC.